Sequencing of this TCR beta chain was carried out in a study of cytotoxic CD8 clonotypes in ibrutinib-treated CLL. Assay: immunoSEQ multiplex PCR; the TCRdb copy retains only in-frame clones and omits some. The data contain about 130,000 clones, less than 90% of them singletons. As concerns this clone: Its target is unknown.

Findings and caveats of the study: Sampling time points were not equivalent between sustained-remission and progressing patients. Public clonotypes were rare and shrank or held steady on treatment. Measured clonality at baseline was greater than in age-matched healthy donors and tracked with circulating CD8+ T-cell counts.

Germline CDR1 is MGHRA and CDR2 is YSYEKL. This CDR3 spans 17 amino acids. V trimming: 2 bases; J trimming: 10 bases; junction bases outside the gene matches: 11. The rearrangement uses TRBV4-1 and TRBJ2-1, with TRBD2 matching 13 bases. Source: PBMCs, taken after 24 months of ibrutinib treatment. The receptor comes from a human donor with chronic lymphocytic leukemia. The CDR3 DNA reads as TGCGCCAGCAGCCAATTGCCGACGGGACTAGCGGGACCCGAGCAGTTCTTC. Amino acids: CASSQLPTGLAGPEQFF.